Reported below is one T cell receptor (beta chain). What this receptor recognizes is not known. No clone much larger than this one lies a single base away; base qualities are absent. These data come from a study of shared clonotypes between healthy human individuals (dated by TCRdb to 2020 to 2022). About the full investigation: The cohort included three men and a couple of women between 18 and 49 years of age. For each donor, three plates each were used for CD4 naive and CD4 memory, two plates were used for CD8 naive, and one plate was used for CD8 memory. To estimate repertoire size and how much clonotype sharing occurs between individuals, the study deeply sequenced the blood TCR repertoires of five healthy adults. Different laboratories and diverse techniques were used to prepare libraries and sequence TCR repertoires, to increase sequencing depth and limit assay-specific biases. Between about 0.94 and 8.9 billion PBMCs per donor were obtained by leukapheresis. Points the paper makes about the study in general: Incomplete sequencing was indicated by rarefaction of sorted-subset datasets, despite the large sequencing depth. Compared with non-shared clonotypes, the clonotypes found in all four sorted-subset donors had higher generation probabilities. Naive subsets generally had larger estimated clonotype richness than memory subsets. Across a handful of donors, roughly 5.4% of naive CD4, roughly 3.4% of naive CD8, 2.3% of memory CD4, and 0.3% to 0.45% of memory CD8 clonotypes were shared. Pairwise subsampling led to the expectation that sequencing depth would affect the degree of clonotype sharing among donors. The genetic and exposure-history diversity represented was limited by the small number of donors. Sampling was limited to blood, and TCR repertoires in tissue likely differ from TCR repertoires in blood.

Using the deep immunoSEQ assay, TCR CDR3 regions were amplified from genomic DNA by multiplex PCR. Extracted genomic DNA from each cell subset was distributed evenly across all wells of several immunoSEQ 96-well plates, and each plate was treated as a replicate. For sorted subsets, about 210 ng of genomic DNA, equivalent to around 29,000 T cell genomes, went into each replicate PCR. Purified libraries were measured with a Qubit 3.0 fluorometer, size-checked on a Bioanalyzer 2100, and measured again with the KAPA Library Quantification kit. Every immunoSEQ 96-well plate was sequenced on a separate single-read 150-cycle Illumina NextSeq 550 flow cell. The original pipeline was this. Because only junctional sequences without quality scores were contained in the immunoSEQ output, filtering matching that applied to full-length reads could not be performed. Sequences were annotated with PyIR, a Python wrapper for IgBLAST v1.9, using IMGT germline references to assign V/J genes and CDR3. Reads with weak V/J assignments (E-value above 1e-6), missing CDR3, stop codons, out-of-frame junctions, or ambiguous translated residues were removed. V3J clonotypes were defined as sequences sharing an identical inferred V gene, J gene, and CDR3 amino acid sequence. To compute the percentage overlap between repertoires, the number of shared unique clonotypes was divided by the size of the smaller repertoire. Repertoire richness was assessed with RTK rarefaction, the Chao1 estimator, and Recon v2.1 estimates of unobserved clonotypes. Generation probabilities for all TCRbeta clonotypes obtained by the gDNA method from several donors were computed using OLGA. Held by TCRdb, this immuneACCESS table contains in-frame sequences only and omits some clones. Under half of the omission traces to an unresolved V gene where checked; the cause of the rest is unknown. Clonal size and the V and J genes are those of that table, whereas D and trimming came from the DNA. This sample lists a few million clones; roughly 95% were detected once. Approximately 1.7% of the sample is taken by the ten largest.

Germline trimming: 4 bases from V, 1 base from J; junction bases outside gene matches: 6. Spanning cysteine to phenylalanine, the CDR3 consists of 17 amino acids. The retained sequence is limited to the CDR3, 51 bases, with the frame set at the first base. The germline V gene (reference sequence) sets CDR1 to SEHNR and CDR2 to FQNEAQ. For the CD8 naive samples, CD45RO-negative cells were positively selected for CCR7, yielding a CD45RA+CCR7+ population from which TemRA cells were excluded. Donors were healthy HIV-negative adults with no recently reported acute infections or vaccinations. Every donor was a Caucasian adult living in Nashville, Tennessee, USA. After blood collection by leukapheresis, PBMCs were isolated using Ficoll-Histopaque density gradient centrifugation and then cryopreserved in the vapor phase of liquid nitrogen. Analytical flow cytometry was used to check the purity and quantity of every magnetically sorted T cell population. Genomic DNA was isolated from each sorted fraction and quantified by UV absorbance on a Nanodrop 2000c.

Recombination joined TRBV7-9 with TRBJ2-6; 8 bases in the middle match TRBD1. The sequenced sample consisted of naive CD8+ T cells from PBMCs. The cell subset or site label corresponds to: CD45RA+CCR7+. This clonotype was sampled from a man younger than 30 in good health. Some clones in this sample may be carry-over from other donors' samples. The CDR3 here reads CASSWRQGTSGANVLTF. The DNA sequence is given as TGTGCCAGCAGCTGGAGACAGGGGACATCTGGGGCCAACGTCCTGACTTTC.